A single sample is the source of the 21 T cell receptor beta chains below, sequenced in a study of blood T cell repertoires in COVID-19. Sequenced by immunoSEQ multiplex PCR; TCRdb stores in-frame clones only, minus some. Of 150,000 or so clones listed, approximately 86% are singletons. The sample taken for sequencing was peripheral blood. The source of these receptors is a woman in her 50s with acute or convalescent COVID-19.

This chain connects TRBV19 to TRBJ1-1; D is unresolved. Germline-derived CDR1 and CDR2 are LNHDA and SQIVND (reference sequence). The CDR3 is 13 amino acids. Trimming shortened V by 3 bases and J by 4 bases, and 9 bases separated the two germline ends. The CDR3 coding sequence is TGTGCCAGTAGTATCCTGGGGAGCACTGAAGCTTTCTTT. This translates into CASSILGSTEAFF.

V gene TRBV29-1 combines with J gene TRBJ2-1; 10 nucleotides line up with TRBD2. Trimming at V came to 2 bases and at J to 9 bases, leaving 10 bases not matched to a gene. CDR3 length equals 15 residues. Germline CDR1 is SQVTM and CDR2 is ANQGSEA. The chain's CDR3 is CSVEPSTSGFGEQFF. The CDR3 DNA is TGCAGCGTTGAACCCTCGACTAGCGGGTTTGGTGAGCAGTTCTTC.

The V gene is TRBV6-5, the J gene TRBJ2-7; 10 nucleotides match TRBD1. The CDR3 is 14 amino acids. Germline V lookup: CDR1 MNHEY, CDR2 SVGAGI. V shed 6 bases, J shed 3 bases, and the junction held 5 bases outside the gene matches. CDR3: CASSLGQGDYEQYF. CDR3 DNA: TGTGCCAGCAGCCTCGGACAGGGGGACTACGAGCAGTACTTC.

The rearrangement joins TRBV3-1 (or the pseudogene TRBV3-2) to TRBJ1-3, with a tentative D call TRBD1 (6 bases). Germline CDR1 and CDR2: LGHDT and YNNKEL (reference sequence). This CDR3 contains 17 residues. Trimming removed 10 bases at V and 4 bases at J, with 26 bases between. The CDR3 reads CATSHSRQAPGGNTIYF. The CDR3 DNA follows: TGTGCCACCTCCCATTCTCGACAGGCTCCGGGAGGAAACACCATATATTTT.

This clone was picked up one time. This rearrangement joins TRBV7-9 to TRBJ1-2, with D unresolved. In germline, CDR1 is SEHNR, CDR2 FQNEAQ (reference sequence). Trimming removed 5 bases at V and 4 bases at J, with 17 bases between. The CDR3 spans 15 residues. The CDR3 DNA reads TGTGCCAGCAGCGTAGACACAGTGGCCTCCTATGGCTACACCTTC. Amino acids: CASSVDTVASYGYTF.

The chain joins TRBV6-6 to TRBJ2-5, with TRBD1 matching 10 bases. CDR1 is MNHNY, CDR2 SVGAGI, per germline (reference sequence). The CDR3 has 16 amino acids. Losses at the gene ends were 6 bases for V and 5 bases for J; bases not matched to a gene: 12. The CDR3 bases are TGTGCCAGCAGCCCCCTAAGGACAGGGGGTAGGGAGACCCAGTACTTC. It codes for CASSPLRTGGRETQYF.

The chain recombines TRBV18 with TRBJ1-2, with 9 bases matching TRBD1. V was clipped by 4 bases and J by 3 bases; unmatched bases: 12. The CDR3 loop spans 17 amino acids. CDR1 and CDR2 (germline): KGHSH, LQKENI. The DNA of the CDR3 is TGTGCCAGCTCACTAACCCGGACAGGGGAAGGTGACTATGGCTACACCTTC. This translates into CASSLTRTGEGDYGYTF.

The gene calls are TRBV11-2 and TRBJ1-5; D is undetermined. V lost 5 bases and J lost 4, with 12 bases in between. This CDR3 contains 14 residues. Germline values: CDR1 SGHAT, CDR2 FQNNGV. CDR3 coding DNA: TGTGCCAGCAGCCCCGGGAACAGTAATCAGCCCCAGCATTTT. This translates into CASSPGNSNQPQHF.

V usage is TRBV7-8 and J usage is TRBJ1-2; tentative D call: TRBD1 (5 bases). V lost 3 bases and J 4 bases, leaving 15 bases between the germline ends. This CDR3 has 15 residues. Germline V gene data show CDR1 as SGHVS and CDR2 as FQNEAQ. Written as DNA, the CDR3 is TGTGCCAGCAGCTTGGCCTCGGCGGGGACCTATGGCTACACCTTC. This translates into CASSLASAGTYGYTF.

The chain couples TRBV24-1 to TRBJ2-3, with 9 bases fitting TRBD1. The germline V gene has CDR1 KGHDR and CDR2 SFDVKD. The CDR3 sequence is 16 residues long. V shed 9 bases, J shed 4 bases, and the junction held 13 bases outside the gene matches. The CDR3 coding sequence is TGTGCCACCGGGTCTTGGGACAGGGAGGTTTCAGATACGCAGTATTTT. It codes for CATGSWDREVSDTQYF.

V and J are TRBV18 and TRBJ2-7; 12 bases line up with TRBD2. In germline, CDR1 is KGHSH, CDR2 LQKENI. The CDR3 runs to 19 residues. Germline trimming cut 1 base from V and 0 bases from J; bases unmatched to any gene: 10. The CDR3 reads CASSPLSRTSGTSSYEQYF. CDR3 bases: TGTGCCAGCTCACCACTCAGCCGGACTAGCGGGACCAGCTCCTACGAGCAGTACTTC. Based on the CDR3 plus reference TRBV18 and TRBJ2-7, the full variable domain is NAGVMQNPRHLVRRRGQEARLRCSPMKGHSHVYWYRQLPEEGLKFMVYLQKENIIDESGMPKERFSAEFPKEGPSILRIQQVVRGDSAAYFCASSPLSRTSGTSSYEQYFGPGTRLTVT.

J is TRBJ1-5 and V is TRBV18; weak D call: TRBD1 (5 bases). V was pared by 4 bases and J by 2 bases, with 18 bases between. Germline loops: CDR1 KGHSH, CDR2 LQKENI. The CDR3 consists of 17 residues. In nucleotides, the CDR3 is TGTGCCAGCTCACTTAATGCAGGGCAAGGTGGCAATCAGCCCCAGCATTTT. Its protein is CASSLNAGQGGNQPQHF.

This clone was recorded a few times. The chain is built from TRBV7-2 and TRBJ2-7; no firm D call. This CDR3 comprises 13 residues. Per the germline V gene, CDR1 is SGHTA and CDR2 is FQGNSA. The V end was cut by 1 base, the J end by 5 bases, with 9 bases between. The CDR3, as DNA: TGTGCCAGCAGCTTAGACCCAGAGGACGAGCAGTACTTC. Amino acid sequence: CASSLDPEDEQYF. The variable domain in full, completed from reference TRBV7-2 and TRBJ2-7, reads GAGVSQSPSNKVTEKGKDVELRCDPISGHTALYWYRQSLGQGLEFLIYFQGNSAPDKSGLPSDRFSAERTGGSVSTLTIQRTQQEDSAVYLCASSLDPEDEQYFGPGTRLTVT.

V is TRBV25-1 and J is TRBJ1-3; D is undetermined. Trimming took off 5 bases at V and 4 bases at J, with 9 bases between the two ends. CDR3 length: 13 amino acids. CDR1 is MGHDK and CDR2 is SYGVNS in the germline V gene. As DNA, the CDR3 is TGTGCCAGCAGTCTAGATGGCGGAAACACCATATATTTT. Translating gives CASSLDGGNTIYF.

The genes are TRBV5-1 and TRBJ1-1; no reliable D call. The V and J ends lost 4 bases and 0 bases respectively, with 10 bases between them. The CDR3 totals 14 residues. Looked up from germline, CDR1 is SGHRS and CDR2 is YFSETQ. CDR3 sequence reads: CASSPDNVNTEAFF. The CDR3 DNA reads TGCGCCAGCAGCCCCGACAACGTGAACACTGAAGCTTTCTTT.

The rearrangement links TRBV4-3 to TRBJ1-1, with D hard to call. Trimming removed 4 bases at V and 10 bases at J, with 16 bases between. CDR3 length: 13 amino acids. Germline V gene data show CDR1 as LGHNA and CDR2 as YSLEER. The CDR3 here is CASSPGGAGGAFF. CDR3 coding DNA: TGCGCCAGCAGCCCTGGAGGAGCCGGAGGAGCTTTCTTT.

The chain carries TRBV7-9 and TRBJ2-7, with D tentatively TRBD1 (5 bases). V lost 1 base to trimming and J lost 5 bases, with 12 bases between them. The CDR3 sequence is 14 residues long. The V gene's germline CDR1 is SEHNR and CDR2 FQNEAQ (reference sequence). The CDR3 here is CASSLGGPTDEQYF. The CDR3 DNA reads TGTGCCAGCAGCTTAGGGGGCCCGACCGACGAGCAGTACTTC. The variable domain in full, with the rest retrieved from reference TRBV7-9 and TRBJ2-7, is DTGVSQNPRHKITKRGQNVTFRCDPISEHNRLYWYRQTLGQGPEFLTYFQNEAQLEKSRLLSDRFSAERPKGSFSTLEIQRTEQGDSAMYLCASSLGGPTDEQYFGPGTRLTVT.

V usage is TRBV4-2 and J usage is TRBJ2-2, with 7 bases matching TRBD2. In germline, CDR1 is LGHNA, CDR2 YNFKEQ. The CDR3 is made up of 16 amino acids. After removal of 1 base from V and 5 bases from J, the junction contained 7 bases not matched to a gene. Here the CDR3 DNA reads TGTGCCAGCAGCCAAGGAGGGAGGGCCGCTACCGGGGAGCTGTTTTTT. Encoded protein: CASSQGGRAATGELFF.

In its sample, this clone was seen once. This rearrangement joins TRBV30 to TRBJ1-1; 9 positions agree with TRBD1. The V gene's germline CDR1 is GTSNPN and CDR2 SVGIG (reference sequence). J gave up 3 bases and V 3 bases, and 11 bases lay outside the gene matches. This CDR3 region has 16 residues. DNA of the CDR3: TGTGCCTGGAGCCGGGGGACAGGGAGGCTGCACACTGAAGCTTTCTTT. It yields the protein CAWSRGTGRLHTEAFF.

CDR3 loop: CASSVWTDQETQYF. DNA for the CDR3: TGTGCCAGCAGCGTGTGGACAGATCAAGAGACCCAGTACTTC. The V gene is TRBV9, the J gene TRBJ2-5, with D possibly TRBD1 on 6 matching bases. V shed 2 bases and J shed 2 bases, with 10 bases lying between them. The CDR3 spans 14 residues. The germline V gene has CDR1 SGDLS and CDR2 YYNGEE.

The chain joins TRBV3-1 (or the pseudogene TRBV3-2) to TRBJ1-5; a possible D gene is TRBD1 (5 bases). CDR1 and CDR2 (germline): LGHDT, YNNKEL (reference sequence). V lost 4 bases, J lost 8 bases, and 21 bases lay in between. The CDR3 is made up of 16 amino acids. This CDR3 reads CASSRGERPRGEPQHF. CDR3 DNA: TGTGCCAGCAGCCGCGGGGAGCGGCCGAGGGGAGAGCCCCAGCATTTT.